The following is a TCR beta chain sequence with its context. The sample originates from a study of PD-L1 blockade in urothelial cancer. Looking at the study overall: Between 0 and 3 prior chemotherapy regimens had been given to patients.

The CDR3 has 15 amino acids. The germline V gene encodes CDR1 MNHEY and CDR2 SMNVEV (reference sequence). J gave up 4 bases and V 5 bases, and 4 bases lay outside the gene matches. Spike-ins of synthetic TCR analog templates went into each PCR. The data were produced by immunoSEQ multiplex PCR, yet TCRdb's version contains in-frame clones alone and is incomplete. The repertoire consists of 45,000 to 50,000 clones, with about 91% occurring once and the leading ten covering 3% to 5%. The patients had locally advanced or metastatic urothelial carcinoma. The rearrangement uses TRBV27 and TRBJ2-6, with TRBD1 identical over 8 bases. The source was PBMCs, collected around atezolizumab (anti-PD-L1) treatment. This TCR was recovered from a man aged 80 or over with urothelial cancer. The CDR3 spells CASSKDRAGANVLTF. The CDR3, as DNA: TGTGCCAGCAGTAAGGACAGGGCCGGGGCCAACGTCCTGACTTTC.